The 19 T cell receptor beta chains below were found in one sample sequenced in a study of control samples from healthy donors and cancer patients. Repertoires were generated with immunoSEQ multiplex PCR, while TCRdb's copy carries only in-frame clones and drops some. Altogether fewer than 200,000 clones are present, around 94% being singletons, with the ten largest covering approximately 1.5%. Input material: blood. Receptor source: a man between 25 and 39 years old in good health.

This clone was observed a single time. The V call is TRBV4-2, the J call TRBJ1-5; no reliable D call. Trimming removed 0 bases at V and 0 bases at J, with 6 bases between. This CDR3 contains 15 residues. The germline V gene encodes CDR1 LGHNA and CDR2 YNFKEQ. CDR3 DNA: TGTGCCAGCAGCCAAGACGAAGTTAGCAATCAGCCCCAGCATTTT. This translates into CASSQDEVSNQPQHF.

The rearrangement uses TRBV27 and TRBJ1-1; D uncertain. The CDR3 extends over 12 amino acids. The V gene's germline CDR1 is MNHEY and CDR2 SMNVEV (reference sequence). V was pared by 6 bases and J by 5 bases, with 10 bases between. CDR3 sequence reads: CASSLAGTEAFF. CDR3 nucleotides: TGTGCCAGCAGCCTCGCCGGAACTGAAGCTTTCTTT.

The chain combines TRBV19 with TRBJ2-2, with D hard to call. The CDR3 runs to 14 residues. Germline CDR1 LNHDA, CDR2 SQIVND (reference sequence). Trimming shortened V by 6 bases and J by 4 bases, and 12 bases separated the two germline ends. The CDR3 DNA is TGTGCCAGTAGGCCAGCTGTCGGCACCGGGGAGCTGTTTTTT. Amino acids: CASRPAVGTGELFF. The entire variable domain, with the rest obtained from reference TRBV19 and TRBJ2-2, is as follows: DGGITQSPKYLFRKEGQNVTLSCEQNLNHDAMYWYRQDPGQGLRLIYYSQIVNDFQKGDIAEGYSVSREKKESFPLTVTSAQKNPTAFYLCASRPAVGTGELFFGEGSRLTVL.

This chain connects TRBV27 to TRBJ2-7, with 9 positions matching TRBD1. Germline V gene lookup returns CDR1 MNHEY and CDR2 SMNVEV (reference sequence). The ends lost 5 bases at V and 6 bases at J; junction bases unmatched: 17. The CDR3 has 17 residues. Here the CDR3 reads CASSRDRAYGGLAEQYF. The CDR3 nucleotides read TGTGCCAGCAGTCGGGACAGGGCGTATGGGGGGCTCGCCGAGCAGTACTTC.

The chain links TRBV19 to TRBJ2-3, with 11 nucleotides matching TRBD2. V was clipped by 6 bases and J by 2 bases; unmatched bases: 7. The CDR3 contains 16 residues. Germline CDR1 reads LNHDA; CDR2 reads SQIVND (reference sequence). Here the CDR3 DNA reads TGTGCCAGTAGAACAGGGACTAGCGGAATCACAGATACGCAGTATTTT. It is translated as CASRTGTSGITDTQYF.

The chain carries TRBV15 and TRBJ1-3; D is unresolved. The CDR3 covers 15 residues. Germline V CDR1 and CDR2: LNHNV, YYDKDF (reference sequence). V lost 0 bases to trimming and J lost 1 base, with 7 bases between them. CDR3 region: CATSRDGKSGNTIYF. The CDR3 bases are TGTGCCACCAGCAGAGATGGAAAATCTGGAAACACCATATATTTT.

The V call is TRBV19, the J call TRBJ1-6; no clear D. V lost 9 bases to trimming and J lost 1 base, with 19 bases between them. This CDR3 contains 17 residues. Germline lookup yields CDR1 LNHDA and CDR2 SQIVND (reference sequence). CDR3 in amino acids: CASRTGPWLSYNSPLHF. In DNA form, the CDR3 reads TGTGCCAGCCGAACTGGGCCGTGGCTTTCCTATAATTCACCCCTCCACTTT.

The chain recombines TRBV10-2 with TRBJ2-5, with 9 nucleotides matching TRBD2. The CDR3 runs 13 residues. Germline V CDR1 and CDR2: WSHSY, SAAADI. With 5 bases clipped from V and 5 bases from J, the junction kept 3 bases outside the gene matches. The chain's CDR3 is CASSTAGGETQYF. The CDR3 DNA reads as TGCGCCAGCAGTACTGCGGGGGGGGAGACCCAGTACTTC.

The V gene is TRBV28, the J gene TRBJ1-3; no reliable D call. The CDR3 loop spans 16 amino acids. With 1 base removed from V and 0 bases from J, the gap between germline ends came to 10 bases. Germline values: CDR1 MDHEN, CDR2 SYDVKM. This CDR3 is CASSLSPGNSGNTIYF. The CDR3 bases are TGTGCCAGCAGTTTATCTCCAGGCAACTCTGGAAACACCATATATTTT. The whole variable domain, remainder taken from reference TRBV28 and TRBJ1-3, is DVKVTQSSRYLVKRTGEKVFLECVQDMDHENMFWYRQDPGLGLRLIYFSYDVKMKEKGDIPEGYSVSREKKERFSLILESASTNQTSMYLCASSLSPGNSGNTIYFGEGSWLTVV.

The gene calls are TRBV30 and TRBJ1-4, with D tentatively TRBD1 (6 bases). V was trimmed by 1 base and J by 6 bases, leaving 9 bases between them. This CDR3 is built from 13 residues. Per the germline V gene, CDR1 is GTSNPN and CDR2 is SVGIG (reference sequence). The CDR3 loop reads CAWSGAGDEKLFF. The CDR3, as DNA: TGTGCCTGGAGTGGGGCAGGGGATGAAAAACTGTTTTTT.

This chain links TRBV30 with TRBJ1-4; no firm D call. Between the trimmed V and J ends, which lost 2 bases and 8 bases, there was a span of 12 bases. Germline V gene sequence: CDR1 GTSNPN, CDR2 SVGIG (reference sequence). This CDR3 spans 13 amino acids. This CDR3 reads CAWSPTDREKLFF. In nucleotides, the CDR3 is TGTGCCTGGAGTCCCACAGACCGCGAAAAACTGTTTTTT.

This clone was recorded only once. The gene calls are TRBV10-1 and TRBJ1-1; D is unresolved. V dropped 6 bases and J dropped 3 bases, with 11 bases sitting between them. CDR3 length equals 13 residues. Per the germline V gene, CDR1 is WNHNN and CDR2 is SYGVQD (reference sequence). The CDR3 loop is CASSPESYTEAFF. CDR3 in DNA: TGCGCCAGCAGCCCAGAAAGTTACACTGAAGCTTTCTTT.

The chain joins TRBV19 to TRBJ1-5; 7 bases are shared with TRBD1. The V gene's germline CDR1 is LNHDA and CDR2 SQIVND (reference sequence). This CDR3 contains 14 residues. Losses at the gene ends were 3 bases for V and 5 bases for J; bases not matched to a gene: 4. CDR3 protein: CASSMRRGDQPQHF. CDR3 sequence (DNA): TGTGCCAGTAGTATGCGCAGGGGGGATCAGCCCCAGCATTTT. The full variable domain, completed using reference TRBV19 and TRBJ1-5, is DGGITQSPKYLFRKEGQNVTLSCEQNLNHDAMYWYRQDPGQGLRLIYYSQIVNDFQKGDIAEGYSVSREKKESFPLTVTSAQKNPTAFYLCASSMRRGDQPQHFGDGTRLSIL.

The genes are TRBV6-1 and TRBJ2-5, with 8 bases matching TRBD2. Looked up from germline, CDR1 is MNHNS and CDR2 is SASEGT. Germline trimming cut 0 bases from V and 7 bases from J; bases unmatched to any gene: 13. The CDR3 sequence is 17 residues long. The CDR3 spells CASSEALWRGDGGTQYF. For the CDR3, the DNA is TGTGCCAGCAGTGAAGCTCTTTGGCGGGGGGATGGGGGGACCCAGTACTTC.

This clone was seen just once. CDR3 sequence reads: CASGGSMNTEAFF. CDR3 sequence (DNA): TGTGCCAGCGGAGGTTCGATGAACACTGAAGCTTTCTTT. This chain links TRBV12-3 or TRBV12-4 with TRBJ1-1; D gene unclear. This CDR3 spans 13 amino acids. The V and J ends lost 8 bases and 0 bases respectively, with 10 bases between them.

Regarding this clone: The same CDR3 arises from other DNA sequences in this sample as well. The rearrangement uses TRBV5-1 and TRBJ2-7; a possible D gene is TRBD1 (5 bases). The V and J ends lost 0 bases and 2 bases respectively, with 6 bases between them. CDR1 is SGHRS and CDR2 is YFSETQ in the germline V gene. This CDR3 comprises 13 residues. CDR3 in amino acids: CASSLAGTYEQYF. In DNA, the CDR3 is TGCGCCAGCAGCTTGGCAGGGACCTACGAGCAGTACTTC. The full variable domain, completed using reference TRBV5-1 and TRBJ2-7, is KAGVTQTPRYLIKTRGQQVTLSCSPISGHRSVSWYQQTPGQGLQFLFEYFSETQRNKGNFPGRFSGRQFSNSRSEMNVSTLELGDSALYLCASSLAGTYEQYFGPGTRLTVT.

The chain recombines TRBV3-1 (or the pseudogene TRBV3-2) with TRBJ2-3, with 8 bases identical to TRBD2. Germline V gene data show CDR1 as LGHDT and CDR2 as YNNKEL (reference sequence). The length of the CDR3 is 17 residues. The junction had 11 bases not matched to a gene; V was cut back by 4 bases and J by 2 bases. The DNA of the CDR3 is TGTGCCAGCAGCCGAACCGGCGGGCGGGGGGTCACAGATACGCAGTATTTT. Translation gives CASSRTGGRGVTDTQYF.

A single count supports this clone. The CDR3 loop is CASSFPNTIYF. The CDR3 bases are TGTGCCAGCAGCTTTCCAAACACCATATATTTT. This chain joins TRBV7-9 and TRBJ1-3; D gene uncertain. V lost 3 bases, J lost 6 bases, and 3 bases lay in between. The CDR3 totals 11 residues. CDR1 SEHNR and CDR2 FQNEAQ come from the germline V gene (reference sequence).

The CDR3 DNA sequence: TGTGCCAGCAATAAAGGGGCGGGGAACGGCTATAATTCACCCCTCCACTTT. Encoded protein: CASNKGAGNGYNSPLHF. The rearrangement joins TRBV27 to TRBJ1-6; tentative D call: TRBD1 (5 bases). The V end was cut by 7 bases, the J end by 3 bases, with 19 bases between. Germline CDR1 and CDR2: MNHEY and SMNVEV (reference sequence). The CDR3 totals 17 residues.